A single sample gave rise to the 3 T cell receptor beta chains below, sequenced in a study of blood T cell repertoires in COVID-19. Assay used: immunoSEQ multiplex PCR; TCRdb lists only in-frame clones, some missing. This repertoire shows about 390,000 clones, about 87% found once; its top ten account for about 10%. Sequenced input: PBMCs or T cells enriched from blood (not recorded which). These receptors were taken from a woman aged 50 to 60 who had recovered from COVID-19.

This clone has a single count. Compared with germline, one end of the junction differs, possibly owing to a read error. CDR3 residues: CASSLGTGLAF. The CDR3 coding sequence is TGTGCCAGCAGTTTGGGGACAGGGCTCGCCTTC. The chain couples TRBV6-5 to TRBJ1-2, with TRBD1 matching over 9 bases. Per germline, CDR1 MNHEY and CDR2 SVGAGI. This CDR3 is 11 amino acids long.

The V gene is TRBV4-3, the J gene TRBJ1-2; unclear D gene. V lost 0 bases, J lost 8 bases, and 13 bases lay in between. CDR3 length equals 14 residues. In germline, CDR1 is LGHNA, CDR2 YSLEER. CDR3 DNA sequence: TGCGCCAGCAGCCAAGACGCGGAGTCCTACGGCTACACCTTC. This gives the protein CASSQDAESYGYTF.

This rearrangement joins TRBV20-1 to TRBJ2-2; 9 bases map to TRBD2. After removal of 3 bases from V and 6 bases from J, the junction contained 8 bases not matched to a gene. The CDR3 runs to 15 residues. Germline loops: CDR1 DFQATT, CDR2 SNEGSKA (reference sequence). The CDR3: CSASLSGGLSGELFF. The CDR3 coding sequence is TGCAGTGCTAGTCTTAGCGGGGGTTTATCCGGGGAGCTGTTTTTT.